These 21 T cell receptor beta chains originate from one sample sequenced in a study of CD8+CD57+ T cells in acquired aplastic anemia. It was genomic DNA that served as the template for profiling TCR beta VDJ and CDR3. TCRdb reprocessed the reads with MiXCR, giving one entry per CDR3 protein. The repertoire includes approximately 380,000 distinct CDR3 sequences, about two thirds of them detected once, and approximately 4% sits in the top ten. The sample was sorted CD4+, CD8+, or CD8+CD57+ T cells (not recorded which) from PBMCs. These receptors were taken from a human donor in good health, serving as a control.

This clonotype was counted ten times or more. The chain employs TRBV6-2 or TRBV6-3 and TRBJ1-5, with no clear D. Germline V gene data show CDR1 as MNHEY and CDR2 as SVGEGT. Trimming shortened V by 8 bases and J by 1 base, and 12 bases separated the two germline ends. The CDR3 spans 14 residues. The CDR3 region is CASARLGSNQPQHF. In nucleotides, the CDR3 is TGTGCCAGCGCCAGGCTGGGGAGCAATCAGCCCCAGCATTTT.

The J gene is TRBJ2-3, the V gene TRBV7-6; the D gene is possibly TRBD1 (5 bases). The V gene lost 8 bases and the J gene lost 11 bases, with 17 bases spanning the gap. The germline CDR1 and CDR2 sequences are SGHVS and FNYEAQ. This CDR3 contains 12 residues. The CDR3 nucleotides are TGTGCCAGCCACAGGCACACATATAAGCAGTATTTT. This translates into CASHRHTYKQYF.

This clonotype was recorded many times. The rearrangement joins TRBV27 to TRBJ1-1; possibly TRBD1 for D (5 bases). Germline CDR1 and CDR2: MNHEY and SMNVEV (reference sequence). Trimming removed 6 bases from V and 3 bases from J, with 14 bases in between. The CDR3 length is 14 residues. The CDR3 loop is CASRWGGLDTEAFF. In DNA form, the CDR3 reads TGTGCCAGCAGATGGGGGGGTCTCGACACTGAAGCTTTCTTT.

CDR3 nucleotides: TGTGCCAGCAGCCGCGGACTAGCGGGGATTTTTAACAATGAGCAGTTCTTC. It codes for CASSRGLAGIFNNEQFF. This chain connects TRBV6-2 or TRBV6-3 to TRBJ2-1, with 12 nucleotides matching TRBD2. Trimming took 6 bases from V and 5 from J; bases not matched to a gene: 11. Germline V gene lookup returns CDR1 MNHEY and CDR2 SVGEGT. This CDR3 has 17 residues.

This clonotype was counted a few times. V usage is TRBV20-1 and J usage is TRBJ2-3, with 8 bases that match TRBD2. CDR3 size: 15 residues. The junction had 6 bases not matched to a gene; V was cut back by 1 base and J by 3 bases. The germline CDR1 and CDR2 sequences are DFQATT and SNEGSKA (reference sequence). The CDR3 coding sequence is TGCAGTGCTAGAGGGACCGGGGGGGTAACAGATACGCAGTATTTT. Encoded protein: CSARGTGGVTDTQYF.

CDR3 residues: CASSTRQGRSYNEQFF. CDR3 in DNA: TGTGCCAGCAGCACACGTCAGGGGCGAAGTTACAATGAGCAGTTCTTC. The chain couples TRBV7-6 to TRBJ2-1; D possibly corresponds to TRBD1 (6 bases). Per germline, CDR1 SGHVS and CDR2 FNYEAQ. CDR3 size: 16 residues. V lost 5 bases, J lost 4 bases, and 18 bases lay in between.

This clonotype has just one count. The chain employs TRBV9 and TRBJ1-3, with D uncertain. CDR1 is SGDLS and CDR2 is YYNGEE in the germline V gene. V shed 1 base and J shed 8 bases, with 7 bases lying between them. The CDR3 is 12 residues long. The CDR3 DNA follows: TGTGCCAGCAGCGTATACACGGACACCATATATTTT. It translates to CASSVYTDTIYF.

This clonotype has ten or more counts. J is TRBJ1-1 and V is TRBV6-1; D remains unclear. Trimming removed 3 bases at V and 7 bases at J, with 9 bases between. Germline V lookup: CDR1 MNHNS, CDR2 SASEGT. The CDR3 spans 12 residues. The CDR3 DNA reads as TGTGCCAGCAGTGAGGTCGGTTTTGAAGCTTTCTTT. Protein product: CASSEVGFEAFF.

This clonotype was found a few times. This chain links TRBV7-6 with TRBJ2-7, with TRBD1 as a possible D gene (6 bases). The CDR3 is 12 amino acids. CDR1 is SGHVS, CDR2 FNYEAQ, per germline. V was pared by 3 bases and J by 10 bases, with 13 bases between. This chain's CDR3 is CASSLGRGKQYF. The CDR3 DNA reads TGTGCCAGCAGCTTGGGCAGGGGAAAACAGTACTTC.

The gene calls are TRBV19 and TRBJ2-7; D ambiguous. CDR1 LNHDA and CDR2 SQIVND come from the germline V gene (reference sequence). The V and J ends lost 7 bases and 4 bases respectively, with 14 bases between them. The CDR3 extends over 13 amino acids. The CDR3, as DNA: TGTGCCAGTACCCCTGGGCAGCCTTACGAGCAGTACTTC. It codes for CASTPGQPYEQYF.

The chain employs TRBV7-2 and TRBJ2-6; tentatively, D is TRBD1 (5 bases). This CDR3 has 15 amino acids. In germline, CDR1 is SGHTA, CDR2 FQGNSA. V gave up 6 bases and J gave up 19 bases, with 28 bases separating them. The CDR3 region has the DNA TGTGCCAGCAGTGAACCAGGGTCTGGAAACACCATATATACTTTC. This sequence encodes CASSEPGSGNTIYTF.

The chain carries TRBV7-6 and TRBJ1-1; 7 nucleotides match TRBD1. Trimming took 5 bases from V and 12 from J; bases not matched to a gene: 18. CDR3 size: 15 residues. CDR1 SGHVS and CDR2 FNYEAQ come from the germline V gene. CDR3 protein: CASSRGPGANVLTFF. The CDR3 nucleotides are TGTGCCAGCAGCAGGGGGCCTGGGGCCAACGTCCTGACTTTCTTT.

For this clonotype: One end of the junction fails to match germline, which may point to a read error. The chain employs TRBV10-3 and TRBJ1-6; D perhaps matches TRBD1 (6 bases). This CDR3 comprises 16 residues. The germline gives CDR1 ENHRY, CDR2 SYGVKD. The CDR3 here is CASIPPHRDKGSPLLF. In nucleotides, the CDR3 is TGTGCCAGCATCCCTCCCCACCGGGACAAGGGTTCACCCCTTCTCTTT.

The gene calls are TRBV20-1 and TRBJ1-2; D may be TRBD1 (5 bases). The CDR3 loop spans 12 amino acids. Germline CDR1 DFQATT, CDR2 SNEGSKA (reference sequence). The V end lost 7 bases, the J end lost 4 bases, and 13 bases lay between the germline ends. The CDR3 DNA follows: TGCAGTGTGTCCCTCAGGGCCTATGGCTACACCTTC. It specifies CSVSLRAYGYTF.

J is TRBJ2-2 and V is TRBV5-1; D is unclear. Germline CDR1 and CDR2: SGHRS and YFSETQ. The CDR3 spans 13 residues. V dropped 0 bases and J dropped 9 bases, with 9 bases sitting between them. This CDR3 reads CASSLVEARELFF. The CDR3 coding sequence is TGCGCCAGCAGCTTGGTTGAGGCCAGGGAGCTGTTTTTT.

This clonotype was observed at least ten times. The rearrangement joins TRBV6-2 or TRBV6-3 to TRBJ2-5; TRBD2 agrees at 13 bases. Germline V gene data show CDR1 as MNHEY and CDR2 as SVGEGT. The CDR3 consists of 16 residues. The trim removed 5 bases at V and 2 bases at J, leaving 5 bases unmatched. DNA for the CDR3: TGTGCCAGCAGTATACTGACTAGCGGGGGGCAAGAGACCCAGTACTTC. Protein sequence: CASSILTSGGQETQYF.

At least ten counts were recorded for this clonotype. The chain recombines TRBV12-3 or TRBV12-4 with TRBJ1-6; no firm D call. The V gene lost 6 bases and the J gene lost 5 bases, with 11 bases spanning the gap. The length of the CDR3 is 14 residues. Here the CDR3 reads CASSSRLNNSPLHF. The CDR3 DNA reads TGTGCCAGCAGCTCTAGACTGAATAATTCACCCCTCCACTTT.

V gene TRBV15 combines with J gene TRBJ2-7; D is perhaps TRBD1 or TRBD2 (6 bases each). Looked up from germline, CDR1 is LNHNV and CDR2 is YYDKDF (reference sequence). Trimming left V 5 bases short and J 3 bases short, with 17 bases between. The CDR3 length is 15 residues. CDR3 protein: CATSLHAEGGYEQYF. The CDR3 DNA follows: TGTGCCACCAGCTTACACGCCGAGGGGGGCTACGAGCAGTACTTC. Based on the CDR3 plus reference TRBV15 and TRBJ2-7, the full variable domain is DAMVIQNPRYQVTQFGKPVTLSCSQTLNHNVMYWYQQKSSQAPKLLFHYYDKDFNNEADTPDNFQSRRPNTSFCFLDIRSPGLGDTAMYLCATSLHAEGGYEQYFGPGTRLTVT.

The rearrangement joins TRBV7-8 to TRBJ2-3, with D possibly matching TRBD2 (7 bases). V lost 6 bases and J lost 2, with 21 bases in between. The V gene's germline CDR1 is SGHVS and CDR2 FQNEAQ. There are 17 residues in the CDR3. This CDR3 is CASSPPTGGFTTDTQYF. The DNA for the CDR3 is TGTGCCAGCAGTCCGCCAACGGGGGGCTTTACCACAGATACGCAGTATTTT.

The chain couples TRBV7-3 to TRBJ2-3; D not resolved. CDR1 is SGHTA, CDR2 FQGTGA, per germline. The germline V and J ends were trimmed by 3 bases and 7 bases, with 14 bases remaining between them. The CDR3 is made up of 14 amino acids. Written as DNA, the CDR3 is TGTGCCAGCAGCTTCGGAACGGGCACCTATACGCAGTATTTT. Amino acid sequence: CASSFGTGTYTQYF.

The chain links TRBV25-1 to TRBJ2-3, with D perhaps TRBD1 (6 bases). The CDR3 is made up of 13 amino acids. The ends were cut back, 8 bases at V and 2 bases at J, with 11 bases in the middle. Germline V gene sequence: CDR1 MGHDK, CDR2 SYGVNS. The CDR3 nucleotides read TGTGCCAGCGCTTGGACAGCCACAGATACGCAGTATTTT. It encodes CASAWTATDTQYF.